This T cell receptor beta chain was captured in a study of cytomegalovirus exposure and HLA in healthy donors. The PCR had 60 Vbeta and 13 Jbeta primers. In the authors' methods: Later, 75 million to 100 million unique TCR beta chains were counted in an analysis, and approximately 10 million of them were shared. Assay used: immunoSEQ multiplex PCR; TCRdb lists only in-frame clones, some missing. Clonal size and the V and J genes are those of that table, whereas D and trimming came from the DNA. The table has approximately 100,000 clones, 50% to 70% seen once. Germline V gives CDR1 SGHTA, CDR2 FQGNSA. After removal of 2 bases from V and 9 bases from J, the junction contained 11 bases not matched to a gene. The CDR3 covers 16 residues.

The chain has TRBV7-2 and TRBJ2-1; TRBD2 agrees at 9 bases. Sequencing was carried out using PBMCs. The clonotype comes from a man aged 25-45 years in good health and CMV-seropositive. CDR3 DNA sequence: TGTGCCAGCAGCTTAAGCCACGGACTAGCGATTGGTGAGCAGTTCTTC. Translation gives CASSLSHGLAIGEQFF.